The 17 T cell receptor beta chains presented below share a single source sample, sequenced in a study of regulatory T cells in long-lasting Graves disease. According to the study, TCR beta libraries were built with iRepertoire HTBI primers and CDR3-region Arm-PCR. TCRdb called the multiplex PCR reads again in MiXCR, with one record for every CDR3 protein. There are more than 400,000 distinct CDR3 sequences in the sample; about 15% occur only once, and over 8.5% lies in the top ten. Time point here: newly diagnosed GD, antithyroid drugs for less than 3 months. The TCR library was prepared using RNA isolated from PBMCs. These records were also assigned to another study, of T cells in Graves' hyperthyroidism and ophthalmopathy.

This specimen was peripheral blood mononuclear cells (PBMCs), taken at new diagnosis, from a patient treated with antithyroid drugs. The receptors shown here come from a woman in her thirties with Graves disease.

This clonotype was recorded many times. This chain links TRBV12-3 or TRBV12-4 with TRBJ1-4; tentative D call: TRBD1 (6 bases). The CDR3 is made up of 12 amino acids. The CDR3 here is CATRGFNEKLFF. The CDR3 DNA is TGTGCTACCAGGGGTTTTAATGAAAAACTGTTTTTT.

The J gene is TRBJ2-1, the V gene TRBV27; possible D gene TRBD2, 7 bases. The V and J ends lost 7 bases and 5 bases respectively, with 15 bases between them. There are 14 residues in the CDR3. Germline CDR1 MNHEY, CDR2 SMNVEV (reference sequence). Here the CDR3 DNA reads TGTGCCAGCAAAGGGGGGGGAAATCACAATGAGCAGTTCTTC. It is translated as CASKGGGNHNEQFF.

V gene TRBV12-3 or TRBV12-4 combines with J gene TRBJ1-5; D call uncertain. V lost 6 bases and J lost 9, with 15 bases in between. The CDR3 totals 13 residues. Here the CDR3 reads CASSRQSRAPQHF. CDR3 DNA sequence: TGTGCCAGCAGCCGACAATCAAGGGCGCCCCAGCATTTT.

This clonotype was observed a few times. The V call is TRBV4-2, the J call TRBJ2-7; D gene unclear. CDR1 and CDR2 from the germline V gene are LGHNA and YNFKEQ. CDR3 length: 14 amino acids. The germline V and J ends were trimmed by 0 bases and 0 bases, with 6 bases remaining between them. CDR3 in amino acids: CASSQDWTSYEQYF. CDR3 bases: TGTGCCAGCAGCCAAGATTGGACCTCCTACGAGCAGTACTTC.

This clonotype was detected only a few times. A much larger clone differs from this one at a single base, so this may be a read error. This chain uses TRBV20-1 with TRBJ1-5; D is ambiguous. From germline, CDR1 is DFQATT and CDR2 SNEGSKA (reference sequence). This CDR3 has 14 residues. V shed 0 bases and J shed 7 bases, with 13 bases lying between them. The CDR3 region is CSAREPRSRQPQHF. In DNA form, the CDR3 reads TGCAGTGCTAGAGAGCCCAGGTCCCGGCAGCCCCAGCATTTT.

At least ten counts were recorded for this clonotype. The V and J genes are TRBV9 and TRBJ2-1; tentative D call: TRBD2 (6 bases). CDR1 is SGDLS, CDR2 YYNGEE, per germline. The CDR3 spans 15 residues. V lost 0 bases, J lost 6 bases, and 13 bases lay in between. In nucleotides, the CDR3 is TGTGCCAGCAGCGTAGGGCTAGCGAACCCCAATGAGCAGTTCTTC. Amino acids: CASSVGLANPNEQFF.

V is TRBV7-2 and J is TRBJ2-2; 8 bases align to TRBD2. Germline V gives CDR1 SGHTA, CDR2 FQGNSA. The CDR3 loop spans 16 amino acids. V was clipped by 5 bases and J by 6 bases; unmatched bases: 11. The DNA for the CDR3 is TGTGCCAGCAGCCAACCCGGGGGGGGGTTGGCCGGGGAGCTGTTTTTT. Protein: CASSQPGGGLAGELFF.

This clonotype was picked up a small number of times. A far larger clone is one base from this, pointing to a likely read error. This sequence joins TRBV5-1 and TRBJ2-1, with 7 bases that match TRBD1. CDR3 length equals 13 residues. Germline loops: CDR1 SGHRS, CDR2 YFSETQ. CDR3 bases: TGTGCCAGCAGCTTAGGCCAGGGGGATGAGCGGTTCTTC. Its translation: CASSLGQGDERFF.

This clonotype has ten or more counts. This chain links TRBV7-9 with TRBJ2-7, with a weak D call TRBD2 (6 bases). V was cut by 3 bases and J by 3 bases, with 18 bases left in between. Germline assignment: CDR1 SEHNR and CDR2 FQNEAQ (reference sequence). The CDR3 has 16 amino acids. CDR3 loop: CASSFSPRELLYEQYF. DNA for the CDR3: TGTGCCAGCAGCTTCAGCCCCCGGGAGCTCCTCTACGAGCAGTACTTC.

The J gene is TRBJ2-7, the V gene TRBV11-2; 13 bases are a match to TRBD2. CDR3 length equals 15 residues. Germline V gene sequence: CDR1 SGHAT, CDR2 FQNNGV. The V gene end was trimmed by 4 bases and the J gene end by 4 bases; junction bases not matched to a gene: 4. The CDR3 here is CASSWTSGGGYEQYF. The CDR3, as DNA: TGTGCCAGCAGCTGGACTAGCGGGGGCGGGTACGAGCAGTACTTC.

Of note for this clonotype: A read error may be the cause here, since a much bigger clone is one base away. This chain links TRBV5-5 with TRBJ1-1; D may be TRBD1 (5 bases). CDR1 and CDR2 (germline): SGHKS, YYEKEE (reference sequence). The CDR3 sequence is 14 residues long. The CDR3 loop is CANSYGPGVTEAFF. The DNA of the CDR3 is TGTGCCAACAGCTACGGGCCGGGGGTCACTGAAGCTTTCTTT.

This clonotype was picked up many times. The chain recombines TRBV3-1 with TRBJ2-1, with D hard to call. There are 11 residues in the CDR3. Trimming cost V 6 bases and J 3 bases, with 3 bases left between them. The germline V gene has CDR1 LGHDT and CDR2 YNNKEL (reference sequence). The CDR3 loop is CASRRYNEQFF. The CDR3 nucleotides read TGTGCCAGCAGGCGCTACAATGAGCAGTTCTTC.

Concerning this clonotype: Since a much larger clone is just one base distant, this may be a read error. This chain uses TRBV12-3 or TRBV12-4 with TRBJ2-3; TRBD2 agrees at 14 bases. Trimming cost V 5 bases and J 1 base; bases outside gene matches: 2. The CDR3 covers 16 residues. The CDR3 coding sequence is TGTGCCAGCAGTAGACTAGCGGGAGGGGGCACAGATACGCAGTATTTT. Encoded protein: CASSRLAGGGTDTQYF.

This clonotype was picked up one time. V gene TRBV28 combines with J gene TRBJ1-4; D gene uncertain. Trimming took off 6 bases at V and 8 bases at J, with 22 bases between the two ends. CDR1 and CDR2 from the germline V gene are MDHEN and SYDVKM. The CDR3 spans 16 residues. The CDR3 bases are TGTGCCAGCAGCTTAGGCAGAGGACCGGAGGGCGAAAAACTGTTTTTT. Protein sequence: CASSLGRGPEGEKLFF.

This clonotype was recorded many times. This chain connects TRBV28 to TRBJ1-2, with a tentative D call TRBD1 (6 bases). This CDR3 is built from 18 residues. With 7 bases removed from V and 3 bases from J, the gap between germline ends came to 27 bases. Germline values: CDR1 MDHEN, CDR2 SYDVKM. The CDR3 reads CASMGGRPTENIDYGYTF. The CDR3 DNA sequence: TGTGCCAGCATGGGGGGCCGCCCAACAGAGAACATCGACTATGGCTACACCTTC.

There are many counts of this clonotype. The chain is built from TRBV7-2 and TRBJ2-1; 8 bases fit TRBD1. V was pared by 2 bases and J by 4 bases, with 7 bases of the junction left unmatched. CDR1 is SGHTA and CDR2 is FQGNSA in the germline V gene. CDR3 length: 16 amino acids. The CDR3 region is CASSLRGQGRYNEQFF. The CDR3 DNA reads TGTGCCAGCAGCTTACGCGGACAGGGCAGGTACAATGAGCAGTTCTTC.

There are a few counts of this clonotype. The chain carries TRBV3-1 and TRBJ2-7, with D perhaps TRBD2 (5 bases). Germline-derived CDR1 and CDR2 are LGHDT and YNNKEL (reference sequence). Trimming took off 1 base at V and 1 base at J, with 8 bases between the two ends. This CDR3 region has 14 residues. This chain's CDR3 is CASSQGTLSYEQYF. CDR3 nucleotide sequence: TGTGCCAGCAGCCAAGGGACTCTTTCCTACGAGCAGTACTTC.